This TCR beta chain was identified during a study of blood T cell repertoires in COVID-19. Study-level information: The study drew acute and convalescent COVID-19 samples from the United States, Italy and Spain.

The recovered donors of Cohort 3 showed two negative PCRs, clearance, or symptom resolution. The protocol was immunoSEQ multiplex PCR, while the TCRdb copy is restricted to in-frame clones and leaves out a portion. The table has more than 400,000 clones, 90% seen once. CDR3 length: 14 amino acids. Germline CDR1 reads LNHDA; CDR2 reads SQIVND (reference sequence). V was pared by 4 bases and J by 9 bases, with 13 bases between. V and J are TRBV19 and TRBJ1-6; no clear D. The receptor's source is a man between 18 and 35 years old who had recovered from COVID-19. Sequenced: PBMCs or T cells enriched from blood (not recorded which). The CDR3 sequence is CASSKGSGISPLHF. As DNA, the CDR3 is TGTGCCAGTAGTAAAGGGAGTGGGATTTCACCCCTCCACTTT.